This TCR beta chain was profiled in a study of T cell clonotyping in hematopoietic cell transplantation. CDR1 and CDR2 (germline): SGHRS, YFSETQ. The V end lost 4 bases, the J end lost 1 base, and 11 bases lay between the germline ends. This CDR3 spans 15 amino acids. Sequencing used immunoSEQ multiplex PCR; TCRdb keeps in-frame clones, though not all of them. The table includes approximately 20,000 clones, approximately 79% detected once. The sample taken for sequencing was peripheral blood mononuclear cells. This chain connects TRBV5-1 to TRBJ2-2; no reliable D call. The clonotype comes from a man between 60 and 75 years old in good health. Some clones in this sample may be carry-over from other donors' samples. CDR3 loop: CASSPTTMNTGELFF. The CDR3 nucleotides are TGCGCCAGCAGCCCGACAACGATGAACACCGGGGAGCTGTTTTTT.